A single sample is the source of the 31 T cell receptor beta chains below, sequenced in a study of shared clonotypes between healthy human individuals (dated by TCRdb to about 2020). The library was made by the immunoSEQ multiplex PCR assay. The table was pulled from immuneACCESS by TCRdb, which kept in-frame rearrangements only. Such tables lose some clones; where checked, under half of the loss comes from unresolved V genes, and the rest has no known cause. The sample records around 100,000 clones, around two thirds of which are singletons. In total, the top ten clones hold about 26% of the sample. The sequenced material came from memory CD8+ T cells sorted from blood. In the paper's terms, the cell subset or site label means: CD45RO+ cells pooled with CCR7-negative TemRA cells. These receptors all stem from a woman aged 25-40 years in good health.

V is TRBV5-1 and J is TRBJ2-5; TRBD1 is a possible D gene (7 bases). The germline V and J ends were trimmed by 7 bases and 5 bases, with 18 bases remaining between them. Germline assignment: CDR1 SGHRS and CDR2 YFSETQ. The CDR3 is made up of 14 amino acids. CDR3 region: CASGLQGGFETQYF. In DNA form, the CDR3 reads TGCGCCAGCGGTCTTCAGGGGGGTTTTGAGACCCAGTACTTC. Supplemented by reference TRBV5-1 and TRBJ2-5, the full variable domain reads KAGVTQTPRYLIKTRGQQVTLSCSPISGHRSVSWYQQTPGQGLQFLFEYFSETQRNKGNFPGRFSGRQFSNSRSEMNVSTLELGDSALYLCASGLQGGFETQYFGPGTRLLVL.

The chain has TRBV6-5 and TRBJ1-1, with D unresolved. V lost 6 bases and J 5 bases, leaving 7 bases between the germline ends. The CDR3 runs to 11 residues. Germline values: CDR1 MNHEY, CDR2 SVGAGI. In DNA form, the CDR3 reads TGTGCCAGCAGAGACGGAACTGAAGCTTTCTTT. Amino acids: CASRDGTEAFF.

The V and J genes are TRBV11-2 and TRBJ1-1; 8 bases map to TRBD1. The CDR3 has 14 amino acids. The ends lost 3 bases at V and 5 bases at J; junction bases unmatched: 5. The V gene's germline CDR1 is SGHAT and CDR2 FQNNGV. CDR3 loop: CASSLQGARTEAFF. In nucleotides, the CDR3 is TGTGCCAGCAGCTTGCAGGGGGCAAGGACTGAAGCTTTCTTT.

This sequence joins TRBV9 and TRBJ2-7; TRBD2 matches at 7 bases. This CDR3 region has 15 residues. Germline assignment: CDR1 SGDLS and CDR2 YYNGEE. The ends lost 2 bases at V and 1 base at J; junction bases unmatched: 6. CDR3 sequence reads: CASSVGLGSSYEQYF. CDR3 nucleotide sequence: TGTGCCAGCAGCGTCGGACTAGGCAGTTCCTACGAGCAGTACTTC.

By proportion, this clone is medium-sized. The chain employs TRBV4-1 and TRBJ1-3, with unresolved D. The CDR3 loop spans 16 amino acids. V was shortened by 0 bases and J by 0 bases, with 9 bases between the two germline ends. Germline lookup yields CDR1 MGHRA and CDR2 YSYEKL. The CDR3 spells CASSQERAYSGNTIYF. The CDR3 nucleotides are TGCGCCAGCAGCCAAGAAAGGGCATACTCTGGAAACACCATATATTTT.

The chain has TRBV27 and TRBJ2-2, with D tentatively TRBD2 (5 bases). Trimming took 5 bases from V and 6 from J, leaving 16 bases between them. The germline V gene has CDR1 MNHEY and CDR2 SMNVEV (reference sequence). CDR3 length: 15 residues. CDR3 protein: CASSAQEDGAGELFF. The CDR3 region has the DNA TGTGCCAGCAGTGCTCAGGAGGACGGCGCCGGGGAGCTGTTTTTT.

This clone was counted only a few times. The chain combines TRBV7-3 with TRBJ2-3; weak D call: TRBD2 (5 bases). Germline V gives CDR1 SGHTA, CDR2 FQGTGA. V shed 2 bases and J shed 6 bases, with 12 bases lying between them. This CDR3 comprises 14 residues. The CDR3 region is CASSLLGSVDTQYF. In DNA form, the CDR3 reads TGTGCCAGCAGCTTACTGGGTAGCGTGGATACGCAGTATTTT.

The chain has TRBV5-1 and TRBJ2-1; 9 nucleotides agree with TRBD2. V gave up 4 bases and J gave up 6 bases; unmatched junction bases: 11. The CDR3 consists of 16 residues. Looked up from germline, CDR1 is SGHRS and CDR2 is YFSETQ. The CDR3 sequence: CASSPYSGRPGNEQFF. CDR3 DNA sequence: TGCGCCAGCAGCCCCTACAGCGGGAGGCCGGGCAATGAGCAGTTCTTC.

CDR3: CASSSPRGGFHEQFF. The DNA of the CDR3 is TGTGCCAGCAGCTCTCCGAGGGGTGGGTTCCATGAGCAGTTCTTC. The chain employs TRBV11-2 and TRBJ2-1; D might be TRBD1 or TRBD2, each matching 5 bases. The germline CDR1 and CDR2 sequences are SGHAT and FQNNGV. CDR3 size: 15 residues. The V end was cut by 4 bases, the J end by 8 bases, with 18 bases between.

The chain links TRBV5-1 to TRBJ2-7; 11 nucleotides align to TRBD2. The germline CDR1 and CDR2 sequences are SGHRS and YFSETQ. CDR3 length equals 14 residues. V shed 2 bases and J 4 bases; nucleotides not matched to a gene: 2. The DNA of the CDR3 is TGCGCCAGCAGCTTAAGACTAGCGGGATACGAGCAGTACTTC. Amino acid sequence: CASSLRLAGYEQYF.

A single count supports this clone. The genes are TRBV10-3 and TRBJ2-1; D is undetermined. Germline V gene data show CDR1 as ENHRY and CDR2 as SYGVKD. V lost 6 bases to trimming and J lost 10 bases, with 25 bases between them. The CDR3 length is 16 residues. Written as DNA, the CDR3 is TGTGCCATCAGCGACGTGGGTGGGCCCCAACCCTGGGAGCAGTTCTTC. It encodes CAISDVGGPQPWEQFF.

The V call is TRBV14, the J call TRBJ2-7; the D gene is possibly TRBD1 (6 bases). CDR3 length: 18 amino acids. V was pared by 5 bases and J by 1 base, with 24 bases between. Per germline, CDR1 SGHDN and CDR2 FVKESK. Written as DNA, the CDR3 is TGTGCCAGCAGCTCAAGGGAAAGTAAGGTAACAGGGTCCTACGAGCAGTACTTC. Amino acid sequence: CASSSRESKVTGSYEQYF. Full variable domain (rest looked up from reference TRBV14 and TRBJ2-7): EAGVTQFPSHSVIEKGQTVTLRCDPISGHDNLYWYRRVMGKEIKFLLHFVKESKQDESGMPNNRFLAERTGGTYSTLKVQPAELEDSGVYFCASSSRESKVTGSYEQYFGPGTRLTVT.

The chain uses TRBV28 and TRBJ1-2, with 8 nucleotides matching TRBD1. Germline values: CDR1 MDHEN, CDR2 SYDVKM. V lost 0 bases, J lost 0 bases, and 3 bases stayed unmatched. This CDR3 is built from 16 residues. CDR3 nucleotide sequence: TGTGCCAGCAGTTTATGGTCAGGGGGCGCTAACTATGGCTACACCTTC. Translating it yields CASSLWSGGANYGYTF.

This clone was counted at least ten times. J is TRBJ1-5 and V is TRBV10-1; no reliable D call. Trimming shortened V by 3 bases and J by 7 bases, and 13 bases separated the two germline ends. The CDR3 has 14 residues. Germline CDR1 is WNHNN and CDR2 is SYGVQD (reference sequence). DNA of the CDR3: TGCGCCAGCAGTGAAGGCGGCGCCGGGCAGCCCCAGCATTTT. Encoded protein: CASSEGGAGQPQHF.

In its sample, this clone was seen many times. The CDR3: CASSSGDTGELFF. The CDR3 bases are TGTGCCAGCAGTTCAGGGGACACCGGGGAGCTGTTTTTT. V gene TRBV4-2 combines with J gene TRBJ2-2, with a tentative D call TRBD1 (6 bases). V was cut by 6 bases and J by 3 bases, with 8 bases left in between. This CDR3 spans 13 amino acids. Germline loops: CDR1 LGHNA, CDR2 YNFKEQ.

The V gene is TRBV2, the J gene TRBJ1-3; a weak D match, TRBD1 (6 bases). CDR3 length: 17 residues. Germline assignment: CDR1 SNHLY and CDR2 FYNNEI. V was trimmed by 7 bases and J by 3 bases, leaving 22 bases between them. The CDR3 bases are TGTGCCAGCAATGGCCGTAAAGGGGGTATCGGTGGAAACACCATATATTTT. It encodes CASNGRKGGIGGNTIYF.

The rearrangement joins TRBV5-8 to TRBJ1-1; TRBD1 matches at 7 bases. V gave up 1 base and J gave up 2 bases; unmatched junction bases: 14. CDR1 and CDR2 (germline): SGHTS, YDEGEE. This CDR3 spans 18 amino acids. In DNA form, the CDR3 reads TGTGCCAGCAGCTTGTCTCTAGTCGTGACAGGGACCAACACTGAAGCTTTCTTT. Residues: CASSLSLVVTGTNTEAFF.

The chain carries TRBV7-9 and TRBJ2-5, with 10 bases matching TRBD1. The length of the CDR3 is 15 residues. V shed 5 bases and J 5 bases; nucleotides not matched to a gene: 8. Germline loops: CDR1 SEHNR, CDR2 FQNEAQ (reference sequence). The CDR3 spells CASSRGQGVDETQYF. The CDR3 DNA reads TGTGCCAGCAGCCGCGGACAGGGGGTTGATGAGACCCAGTACTTC.

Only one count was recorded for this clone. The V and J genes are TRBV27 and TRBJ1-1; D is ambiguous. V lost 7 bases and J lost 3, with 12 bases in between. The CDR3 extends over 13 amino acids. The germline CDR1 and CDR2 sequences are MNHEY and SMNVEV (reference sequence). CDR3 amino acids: CASTSGSYTEAFF. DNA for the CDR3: TGTGCCAGCACATCGGGTTCGTACACTGAAGCTTTCTTT.

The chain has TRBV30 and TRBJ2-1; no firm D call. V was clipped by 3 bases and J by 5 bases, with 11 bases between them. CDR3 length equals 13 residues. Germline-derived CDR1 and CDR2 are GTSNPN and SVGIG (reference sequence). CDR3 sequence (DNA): TGTGCCTGGAGGTCGGGTATCCACAATGAGCAGTTCTTC. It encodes CAWRSGIHNEQFF.

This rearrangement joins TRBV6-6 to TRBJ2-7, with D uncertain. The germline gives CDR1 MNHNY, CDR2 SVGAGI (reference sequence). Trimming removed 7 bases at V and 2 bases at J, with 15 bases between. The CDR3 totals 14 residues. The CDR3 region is CASIQRWAAYEQYF. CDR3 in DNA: TGTGCCAGCATCCAAAGATGGGCAGCCTACGAGCAGTACTTC.

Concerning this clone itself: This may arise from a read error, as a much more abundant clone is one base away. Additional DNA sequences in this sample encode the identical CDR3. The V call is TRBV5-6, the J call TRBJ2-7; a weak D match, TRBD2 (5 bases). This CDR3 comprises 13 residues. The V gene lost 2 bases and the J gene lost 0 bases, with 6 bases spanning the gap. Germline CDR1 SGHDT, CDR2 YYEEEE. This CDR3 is CASSFGNSYEQYF. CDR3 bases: TGTGCCAGCAGCTTCGGGAACTCCTACGAGCAGTACTTC.

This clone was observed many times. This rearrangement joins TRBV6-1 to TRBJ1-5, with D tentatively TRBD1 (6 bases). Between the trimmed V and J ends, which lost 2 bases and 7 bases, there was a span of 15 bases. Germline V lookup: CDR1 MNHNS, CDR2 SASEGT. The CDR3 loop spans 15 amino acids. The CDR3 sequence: CASSETPTGLQPQHF. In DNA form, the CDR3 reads TGTGCCAGCAGTGAAACCCCGACAGGCCTCCAGCCCCAGCATTTT.

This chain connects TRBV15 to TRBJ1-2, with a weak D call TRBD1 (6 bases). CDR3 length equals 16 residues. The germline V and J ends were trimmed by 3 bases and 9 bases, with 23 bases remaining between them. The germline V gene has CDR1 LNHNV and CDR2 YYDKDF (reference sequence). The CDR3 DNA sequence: TGTGCCACCAGCAGCAATTCCGGGGGCGTCCCTTTTAGCTACACCTTC. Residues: CATSSNSGGVPFSYTF.

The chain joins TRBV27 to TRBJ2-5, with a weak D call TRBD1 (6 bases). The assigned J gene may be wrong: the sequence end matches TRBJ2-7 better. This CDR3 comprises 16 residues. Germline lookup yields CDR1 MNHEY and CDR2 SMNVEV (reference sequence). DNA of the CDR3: TGTGCCAGCAGTTGGGGGACAACCCCTACCGACTACGAGCAGTACTTC. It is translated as CASSWGTTPTDYEQYF.

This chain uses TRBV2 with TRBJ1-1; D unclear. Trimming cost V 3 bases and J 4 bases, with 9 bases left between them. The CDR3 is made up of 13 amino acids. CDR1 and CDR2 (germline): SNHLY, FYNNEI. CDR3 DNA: TGTGCCAGCAGTGACAACTGGGGCACTGAAGCTTTCTTT. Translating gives CASSDNWGTEAFF. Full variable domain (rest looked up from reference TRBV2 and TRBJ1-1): EPEVTQTPSHQVTQMGQEVILRCVPISNHLYFYWYRQILGQKVEFLVSFYNNEISEKSEIFDDQFSVERPDGSNFTLKIRSTKLEDSAMYFCASSDNWGTEAFFGQGTRLTVV.

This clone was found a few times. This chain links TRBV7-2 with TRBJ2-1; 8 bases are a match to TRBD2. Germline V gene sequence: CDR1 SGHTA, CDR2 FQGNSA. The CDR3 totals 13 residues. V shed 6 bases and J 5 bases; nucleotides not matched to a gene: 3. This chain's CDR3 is CASRWREDNEQFF. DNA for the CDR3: TGTGCCAGCAGATGGCGGGAGGACAATGAGCAGTTCTTC.

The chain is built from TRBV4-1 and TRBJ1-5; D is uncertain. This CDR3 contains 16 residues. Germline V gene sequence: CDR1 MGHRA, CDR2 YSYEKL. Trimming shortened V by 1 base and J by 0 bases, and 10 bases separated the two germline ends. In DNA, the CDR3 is TGCGCCAGCAGCCAAGGGTCGATATATAGCAATCAGCCCCAGCATTTT. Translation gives CASSQGSIYSNQPQHF.

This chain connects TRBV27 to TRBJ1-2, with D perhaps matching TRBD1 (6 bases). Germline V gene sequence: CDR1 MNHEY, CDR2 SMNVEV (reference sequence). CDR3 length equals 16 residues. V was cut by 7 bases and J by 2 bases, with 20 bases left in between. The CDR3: CASKRTDLGLNYGYTF. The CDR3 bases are TGTGCCAGCAAGAGGACAGATCTGGGGCTAAACTATGGCTACACCTTC.

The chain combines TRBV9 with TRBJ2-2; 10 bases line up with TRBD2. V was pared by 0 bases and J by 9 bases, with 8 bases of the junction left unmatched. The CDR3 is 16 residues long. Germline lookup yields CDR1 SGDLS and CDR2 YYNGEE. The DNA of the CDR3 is TGTGCCAGCAGCGTAGACCCAGCGGGAGGGCCAAGGGAGCTGTTTTTT. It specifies CASSVDPAGGPRELFF.

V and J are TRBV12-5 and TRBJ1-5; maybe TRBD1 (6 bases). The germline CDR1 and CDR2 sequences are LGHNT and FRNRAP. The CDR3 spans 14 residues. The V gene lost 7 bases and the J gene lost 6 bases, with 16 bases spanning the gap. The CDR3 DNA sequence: TGTGCTAGTGCCTTTACAGGGCCCGGTCAGCCCCAGCATTTT. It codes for CASAFTGPGQPQHF.